The 4 T cell receptor beta chains reported below all come from one sample, sequenced in a study of T cell responses to AZD1222 COVID-19 vaccine. Here immunoSEQ multiplex PCR was the method, and the copy in TCRdb shows in-frame clones only, minus some. Of nearly 80,000 clones listed, around 81% were seen once; the top ten hold 22%. This sample comprised peripheral blood, obtained on day 0 of AZD1222 vaccination. All receptors come from an adult in good health.

This clone was counted a few times. The V call is TRBV29-1, the J call TRBJ1-2; 9 bases align to TRBD1. CDR1 and CDR2 (germline): SQVTM, ANQGSEA. The CDR3 totals 14 residues. V was pared by 6 bases and J by 4 bases, with 9 bases of the junction left unmatched. The CDR3 region is CSVRPGQGGYGYTF. The CDR3 region has the DNA TGCAGCGTCCGACCGGGACAGGGTGGCTATGGCTACACCTTC. Complete variable domain (other parts from reference TRBV29-1 and TRBJ1-2): SAVISQKPSRDICQRGTSLTIQCQVDSQVTMMFWYRQQPGQSLTLIATANQGSEATYESGFVIDKFPISRPNLTFSTLTVSNMSPEDSSIYLCSVRPGQGGYGYTFGSGTRLTVV.

The genes are TRBV5-4 and TRBJ1-3; D call uncertain. From germline, CDR1 is SGHNT and CDR2 YYREEE (reference sequence). V shed 0 bases and J shed 2 bases, with 9 bases lying between them. The CDR3 loop spans 15 amino acids. The CDR3 region is CASSLDPTTGNTIYF. As DNA, the CDR3 is TGTGCCAGCAGCTTGGACCCAACCACTGGAAACACCATATATTTT.

In its sample, this clone was seen once. The chain employs TRBV19 and TRBJ1-2; 10 positions agree with TRBD1. The CDR3 extends over 16 amino acids. V shed 6 bases, J shed 3 bases, and the junction held 10 bases outside the gene matches. Germline lookup yields CDR1 LNHDA and CDR2 SQIVND (reference sequence). The CDR3 nucleotides read TGTGCCAGTAGCTTCCTGACAGGGGGCAAAGACTATGGCTACACCTTC. Translated: CASSFLTGGKDYGYTF.

The chain carries TRBV6-5 and TRBJ2-3, with 9 bases fitting TRBD2. Germline lookup yields CDR1 MNHEY and CDR2 SVGAGI. The CDR3 totals 15 residues. V shed 6 bases, J shed 2 bases, and the junction held 6 bases outside the gene matches. The CDR3 DNA sequence: TGTGCCAGCAGCCATTTAGCGGGGGCCACAGATACGCAGTATTTT. Translated: CASSHLAGATDTQYF.